These 22 T cell receptor beta chains came from one sample sequenced in a study of cytomegalovirus exposure and HLA in healthy donors. A multiplex PCR was run with 60 Vbeta primers and 13 Jbeta primers. Data came from immunoSEQ multiplex PCR; TCRdb stores just in-frame clones and leaves some out. Its table records around 40,000 clones. What was sequenced was PBMCs. Every receptor here comes from a man aged 25-40 years in good health and CMV-seronegative.

This CDR3 reads CSVTTSGYYNEQFF. The CDR3 region has the DNA TGCAGCGTTACGACTAGCGGATATTACAATGAGCAGTTCTTC. The rearrangement uses TRBV29-1 and TRBJ2-1, with 9 nucleotides matching TRBD2. Germline V gene sequence: CDR1 SQVTM, CDR2 ANQGSEA. This CDR3 has 14 residues. The junction had 6 bases not matched to a gene; V was cut back by 5 bases and J by 4 bases.

This rearrangement joins TRBV7-8 to TRBJ2-7; 7 bases map to TRBD2. With V trimmed by 6 bases and J by 1 base, 12 bases remained unmatched. The V gene's germline CDR1 is SGHVS and CDR2 FQNEAQ. This CDR3 has 16 residues. CDR3 protein: CASRSSGGVGSYEQYF. DNA for the CDR3: TGTGCCAGCAGGTCCTCTGGGGGGGTAGGGTCCTACGAGCAGTACTTC.

The rearrangement uses TRBV7-2 and TRBJ2-7; D gene uncertain. Germline-derived CDR1 and CDR2 are SGHTA and FQGNSA. This CDR3 spans 11 amino acids. Trimming left V 3 bases short and J 6 bases short, with 6 bases between. Written as DNA, the CDR3 is TGTGCCAGCAGCTTCGACATCGAGCAGTACTTC. Translating it yields CASSFDIEQYF.

The chain recombines TRBV29-1 with TRBJ1-2, with TRBD1 matching 8 bases. In germline, CDR1 is SQVTM, CDR2 ANQGSEA. This CDR3 contains 12 residues. The CDR3 DNA reads as TGCAGTGACAGGGGCATGAACTATGGCTACACCTTC. Its translation: CSDRGMNYGYTF.

The chain recombines TRBV4-1 with TRBJ1-2, with 10 bases lining up with TRBD1. Per the germline V gene, CDR1 is MGHRA and CDR2 is YSYEKL. The CDR3 has 15 residues. J lost 8 bases, V lost 1 base, and 7 bases had no gene match. The chain's CDR3 is CASSQGDRGPGGYTF. The CDR3 coding sequence is TGCGCCAGCAGCCAAGGCGACAGGGGGCCCGGCGGCTACACCTTC.

The chain uses TRBV10-3 and TRBJ2-3, with 8 bases aligning to TRBD2. After removal of 3 bases from V and 3 bases from J, the junction contained 5 bases not matched to a gene. The CDR3 spans 15 residues. Germline V CDR1 and CDR2: ENHRY, SYGVKD. CDR3 loop: CAISDGRGGTDTQYF. CDR3 DNA: TGTGCCATCAGTGACGGGAGGGGTGGGACAGATACGCAGTATTTT.

The chain employs TRBV6-5 and TRBJ1-1, with D unresolved. V lost 7 bases to trimming and J lost 8 bases, with 17 bases between them. Germline CDR1 and CDR2: MNHEY and SVGAGI. CDR3 length: 13 residues. The CDR3 loop reads CASIPPTKTEAFF. DNA for the CDR3: TGTGCCAGCATCCCCCCGACTAAAACCGAAGCTTTCTTT.

This rearrangement joins TRBV6-1 to TRBJ1-2, with no clear D. V was pared by 4 bases and J by 4 bases, with 4 bases between. Germline CDR1 reads MNHNS; CDR2 reads SASEGT. The CDR3 length is 11 residues. CDR3 in amino acids: CASSVLYGYTF. The DNA of the CDR3 is TGTGCCAGCAGTGTCCTCTATGGCTACACCTTC.

This chain uses TRBV6-6 with TRBJ2-7; tentative D call: TRBD1 (6 bases). CDR1 and CDR2 (germline): MNHNY, SVGAGI (reference sequence). Trimming took off 5 bases at V and 0 bases at J, with 11 bases between the two ends. The CDR3 length is 14 residues. The CDR3 DNA sequence: TGTGCCAGCAGTAAGACAGGAAGCTCCTACGAGCAGTACTTC. This sequence encodes CASSKTGSSYEQYF.

The chain recombines TRBV11-2 with TRBJ2-7, with a weak D call TRBD1 (6 bases). The length of the CDR3 is 14 residues. Trimming took off 5 bases at V and 6 bases at J, with 17 bases between the two ends. The germline V gene encodes CDR1 SGHAT and CDR2 FQNNGV. CDR3 coding DNA: TGTGCCAGCAGCCTCACAAGAGGGGGAGTCGAGCAGTACTTC. It yields the protein CASSLTRGGVEQYF.

The rearrangement uses TRBV29-1 and TRBJ2-3, with a weak D call TRBD1 (6 bases). Per the germline V gene, CDR1 is SQVTM and CDR2 is ANQGSEA. This CDR3 has 15 residues. V lost 3 bases and J 0 bases, leaving 13 bases between the germline ends. CDR3 in amino acids: CSVDLGASSTDTQYF. CDR3 bases: TGCAGCGTTGACCTGGGGGCGTCTAGCACAGATACGCAGTATTTT.

Worth noting for this clone: The junction shows a germline mismatch at one end, possibly a read error. The rearrangement links TRBV29-1 to TRBJ2-7, with 14 bases aligning to TRBD2. The CDR3 covers 15 residues. Germline V lookup: CDR1 SQVTM, CDR2 ANQGSEA. In nucleotides, the CDR3 is TGCAGTGGGACTAGCGGGAGTGTCCCCTCCCACGAGCAGTACTTC. This codes for CSGTSGSVPSHEQYF.

The chain links TRBV7-2 to TRBJ1-3; no clear D. Trimming removed 0 bases from V and 2 bases from J, with 8 bases in between. CDR3 length equals 15 residues. The germline V gene has CDR1 SGHTA and CDR2 FQGNSA. For the CDR3, the DNA is TGTGCCAGCAGCTTAGCAGGAGTTCCTGGAAACACCATATATTTT. It yields the protein CASSLAGVPGNTIYF.

The chain couples TRBV30 to TRBJ1-1; unclear D gene. CDR1 is GTSNPN, CDR2 SVGIG, per germline (reference sequence). The CDR3 loop spans 12 amino acids. Trimming cost V 4 bases and J 5 bases, with 11 bases left between them. CDR3 amino acids: CAWNEAGTEAFF. CDR3 nucleotide sequence: TGTGCCTGGAATGAGGCGGGGACTGAAGCTTTCTTT.

The chain has TRBV18 and TRBJ2-7, with TRBD2 matching over 10 bases. V was pared by 0 bases and J by 6 bases, with 8 bases of the junction left unmatched. There are 16 residues in the CDR3. Looked up from germline, CDR1 is KGHSH and CDR2 is LQKENI. The CDR3 DNA is TGTGCCAGCTCACCACCGGGAAGCGGGAGGGCGGCCGAGCAGTACTTC. Its translation: CASSPPGSGRAAEQYF.

The rearrangement uses TRBV6-5 and TRBJ2-1; maybe TRBD1 (6 bases). This CDR3 region has 12 residues. Trimming removed 8 bases from V and 12 bases from J, with 17 bases in between. CDR1 MNHEY and CDR2 SVGAGI come from the germline V gene. The CDR3 sequence: CASGVQGSGQFF. The CDR3 DNA reads TGTGCCAGCGGGGTACAGGGTTCGGGGCAGTTCTTC.

V is TRBV19 and J is TRBJ2-2; D is unclear. The V gene lost 1 base and the J gene lost 6 bases, with 12 bases spanning the gap. This CDR3 comprises 15 residues. From germline, CDR1 is LNHDA and CDR2 SQIVND (reference sequence). The CDR3 DNA follows: TGTGCCAGTAGTATAGGACTTTCGGTCCCCGGGGAGCTGTTTTTT. Amino acids: CASSIGLSVPGELFF. The full variable domain, completed using reference TRBV19 and TRBJ2-2, is DGGITQSPKYLFRKEGQNVTLSCEQNLNHDAMYWYRQDPGQGLRLIYYSQIVNDFQKGDIAEGYSVSREKKESFPLTVTSAQKNPTAFYLCASSIGLSVPGELFFGEGSRLTVL.

The CDR3 loop is CASSSDPGLAAYEQYF. DNA of the CDR3: TGTGCCAGCAGCTCGGACCCGGGACTAGCGGCCTACGAGCAGTACTTC. The chain recombines TRBV11-2 with TRBJ2-7; 11 nucleotides agree with TRBD2. The junction had 7 bases not matched to a gene; V was cut back by 4 bases and J by 2 bases. CDR3 length: 16 residues. Germline V gene data show CDR1 as SGHAT and CDR2 as FQNNGV.

The CDR3 DNA follows: TGCAGCGTTGACCGGGACAGCCCACCCTCGAACACTGAAGCTTTCTTT. It specifies CSVDRDSPPSNTEAFF. The chain recombines TRBV29-1 with TRBJ1-1, with 7 bases fitting TRBD1. CDR3 length equals 16 residues. CDR1 is SQVTM, CDR2 ANQGSEA, per germline. With V trimmed by 3 bases and J by 1 base, 11 bases remained unmatched.

In the case of this clone: One junction end disagrees with the germline gene, perhaps due to a read error. The CDR3 loop is CATSIPNIGELFF. The CDR3 coding sequence is TGTGCCACCAGCATACCCAACATCGGGGAGCTGTTTTTT. The chain has TRBV15 and TRBJ2-2, with D uncertain. The CDR3 sequence is 13 residues long. Germline V gene lookup returns CDR1 LNHNV and CDR2 YYDKDF (reference sequence).

The rearrangement joins TRBV6-5 to TRBJ1-5; 7 positions agree with TRBD1. V lost 6 bases and J lost 4; bases outside the gene matches: 9. CDR1 is MNHEY, CDR2 SVGAGI, per germline. This CDR3 region has 15 residues. The CDR3 DNA reads TGTGCCAGCAGCCAGACAGGGACCGGGAATCAGCCCCAGCATTTT. The encoded protein is CASSQTGTGNQPQHF.

The genes are TRBV6-5 and TRBJ1-1; possible D gene TRBD1, 5 bases. Germline V CDR1 and CDR2: MNHEY, SVGAGI. The length of the CDR3 is 14 residues. V dropped 8 bases and J dropped 3 bases, with 16 bases sitting between them. The CDR3 DNA sequence: TGTGCCAGCGCCTTCCTGGGGCCAGACACTGAAGCTTTCTTT. Its translation is CASAFLGPDTEAFF.